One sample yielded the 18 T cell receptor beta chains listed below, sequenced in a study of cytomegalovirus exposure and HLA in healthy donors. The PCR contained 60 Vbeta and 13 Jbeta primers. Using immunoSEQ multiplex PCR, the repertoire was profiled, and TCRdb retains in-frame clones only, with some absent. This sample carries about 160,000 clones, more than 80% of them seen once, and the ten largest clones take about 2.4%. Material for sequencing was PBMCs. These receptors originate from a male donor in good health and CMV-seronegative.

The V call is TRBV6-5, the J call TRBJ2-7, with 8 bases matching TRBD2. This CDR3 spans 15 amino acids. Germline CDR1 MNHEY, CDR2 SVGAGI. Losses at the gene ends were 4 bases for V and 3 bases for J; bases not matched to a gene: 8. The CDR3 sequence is CASSSPGGGIYEQYF. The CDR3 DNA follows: TGTGCCAGCAGTTCCCCGGGGGGGGGAATCTACGAGCAGTACTTC.

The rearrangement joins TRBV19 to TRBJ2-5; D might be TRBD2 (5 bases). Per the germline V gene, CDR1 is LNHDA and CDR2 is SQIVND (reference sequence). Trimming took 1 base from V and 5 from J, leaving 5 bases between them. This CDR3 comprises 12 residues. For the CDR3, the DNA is TGTGCCAGTAGTATAGGAGGGGAGACCCAGTACTTC. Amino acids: CASSIGGETQYF.

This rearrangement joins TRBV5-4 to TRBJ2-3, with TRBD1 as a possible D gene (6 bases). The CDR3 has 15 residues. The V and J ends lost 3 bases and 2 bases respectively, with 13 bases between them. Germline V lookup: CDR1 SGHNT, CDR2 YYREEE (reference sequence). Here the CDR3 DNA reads TGTGCCAGCAGCTCGTTCCGGGACACCACAGATACGCAGTATTTT. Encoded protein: CASSSFRDTTDTQYF. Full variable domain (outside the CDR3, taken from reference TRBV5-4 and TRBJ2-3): ETGVTQSPTHLIKTRGQQVTLRCSSQSGHNTVSWYQQALGQGPQFIFQYYREEENGRGNFPPRFSGLQFPNYSSELNVNALELDDSALYLCASSSFRDTTDTQYFGPGTRLTVL.

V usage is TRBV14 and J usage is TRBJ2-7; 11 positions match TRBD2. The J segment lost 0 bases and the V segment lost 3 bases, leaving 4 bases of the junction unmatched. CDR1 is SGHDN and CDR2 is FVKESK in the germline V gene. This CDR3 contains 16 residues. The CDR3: CASSHPGTSGSYEQYF. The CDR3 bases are TGTGCCAGCAGCCACCCCGGGACTAGCGGCTCCTACGAGCAGTACTTC.

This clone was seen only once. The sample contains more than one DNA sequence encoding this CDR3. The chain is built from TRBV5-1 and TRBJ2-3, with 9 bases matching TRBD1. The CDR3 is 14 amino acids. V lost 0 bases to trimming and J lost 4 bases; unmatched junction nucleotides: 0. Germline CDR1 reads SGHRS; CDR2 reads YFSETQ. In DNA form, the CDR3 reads TGCGCCAGCAGCTTGGGGGACAGGGCAGATACGCAGTATTTT. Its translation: CASSLGDRADTQYF. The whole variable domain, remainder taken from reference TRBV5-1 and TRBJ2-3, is KAGVTQTPRYLIKTRGQQVTLSCSPISGHRSVSWYQQTPGQGLQFLFEYFSETQRNKGNFPGRFSGRQFSNSRSEMNVSTLELGDSALYLCASSLGDRADTQYFGPGTRLTVL.

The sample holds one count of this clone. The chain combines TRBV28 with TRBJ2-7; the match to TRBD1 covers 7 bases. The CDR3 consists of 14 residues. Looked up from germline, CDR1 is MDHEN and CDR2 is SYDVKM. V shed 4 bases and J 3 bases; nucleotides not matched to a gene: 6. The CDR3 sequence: CASSSNRGNYEQYF. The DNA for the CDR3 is TGTGCCAGCAGTTCAAACAGGGGAAACTACGAGCAGTACTTC.

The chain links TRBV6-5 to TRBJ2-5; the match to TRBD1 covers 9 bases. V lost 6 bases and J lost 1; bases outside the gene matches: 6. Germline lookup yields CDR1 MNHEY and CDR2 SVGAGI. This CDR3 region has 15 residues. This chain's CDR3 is CASSPGQGLQETQYF. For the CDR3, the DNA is TGTGCCAGCAGCCCAGGACAGGGGCTCCAAGAGACCCAGTACTTC.

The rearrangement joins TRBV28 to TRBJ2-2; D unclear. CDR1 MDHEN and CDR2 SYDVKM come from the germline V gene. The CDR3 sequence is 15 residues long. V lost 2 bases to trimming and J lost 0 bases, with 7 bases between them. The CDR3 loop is CASSLHSANTGELFF. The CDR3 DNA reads TGTGCCAGCAGTTTACACTCGGCGAACACCGGGGAGCTGTTTTTT.

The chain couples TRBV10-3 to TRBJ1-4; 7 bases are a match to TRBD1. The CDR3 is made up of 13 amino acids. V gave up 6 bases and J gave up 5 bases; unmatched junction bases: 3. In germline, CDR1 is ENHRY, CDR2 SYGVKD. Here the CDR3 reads CAISGTENEKLFF. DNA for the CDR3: TGTGCCATCAGCGGGACAGAAAATGAAAAACTGTTTTTT.

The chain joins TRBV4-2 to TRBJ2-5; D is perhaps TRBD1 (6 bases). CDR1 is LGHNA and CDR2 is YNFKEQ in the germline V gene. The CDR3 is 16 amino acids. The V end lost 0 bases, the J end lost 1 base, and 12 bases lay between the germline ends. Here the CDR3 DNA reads TGTGCCAGCAGCCAAGATCCCAGGGGCCCCCAAGAGACCCAGTACTTC. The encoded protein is CASSQDPRGPQETQYF.

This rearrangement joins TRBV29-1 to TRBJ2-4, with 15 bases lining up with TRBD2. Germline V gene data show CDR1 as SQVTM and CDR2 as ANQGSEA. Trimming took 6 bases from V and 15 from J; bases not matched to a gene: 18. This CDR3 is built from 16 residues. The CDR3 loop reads CSVEFTGTSGRWGRYF. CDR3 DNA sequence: TGCAGCGTCGAGTTCACCGGGACTAGCGGGAGGTGGGGGAGGTACTTC.

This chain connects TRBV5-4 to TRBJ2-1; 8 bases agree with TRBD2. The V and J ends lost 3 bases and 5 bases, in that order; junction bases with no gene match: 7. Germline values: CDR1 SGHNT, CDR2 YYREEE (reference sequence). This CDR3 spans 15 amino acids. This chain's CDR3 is CASSSGGRTNNEQFF. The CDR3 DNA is TGTGCCAGCAGCTCAGGCGGGAGGACTAACAATGAGCAGTTCTTC.

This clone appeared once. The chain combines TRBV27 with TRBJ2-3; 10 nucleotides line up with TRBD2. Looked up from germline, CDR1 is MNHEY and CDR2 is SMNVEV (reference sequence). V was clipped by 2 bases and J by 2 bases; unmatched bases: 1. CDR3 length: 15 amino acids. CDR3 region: CASSLSGRVTDTQYF. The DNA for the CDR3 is TGTGCCAGCAGTTTAAGCGGGAGGGTCACAGATACGCAGTATTTT.

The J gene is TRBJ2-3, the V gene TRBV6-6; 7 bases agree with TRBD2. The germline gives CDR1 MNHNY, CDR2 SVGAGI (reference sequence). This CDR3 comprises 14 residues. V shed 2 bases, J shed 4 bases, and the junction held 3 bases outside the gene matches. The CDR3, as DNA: TGTGCCAGCAGTTACGCGGGAGCTTCAGATACGCAGTATTTT. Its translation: CASSYAGASDTQYF.

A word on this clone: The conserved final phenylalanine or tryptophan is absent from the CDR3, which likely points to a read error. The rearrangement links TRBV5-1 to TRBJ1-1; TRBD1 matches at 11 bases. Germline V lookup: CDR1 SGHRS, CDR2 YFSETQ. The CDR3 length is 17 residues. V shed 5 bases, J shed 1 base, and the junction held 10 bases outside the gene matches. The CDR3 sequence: CASSRTGGGDPNTEAFS. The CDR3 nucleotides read TGCGCCAGCAGTCGGACAGGGGGCGGTGATCCGAACACTGAAGCTTTCTCT.

The CDR3 bases are TGTGCCAGCAGTTTAGGGACAGGGAGATTCTACGAGCAGTACTTC. It yields the protein CASSLGTGRFYEQYF. The rearrangement links TRBV28 to TRBJ2-7; 9 bases align to TRBD1. The germline V gene has CDR1 MDHEN and CDR2 SYDVKM. CDR3 size: 15 residues. V was pared by 2 bases and J by 3 bases, with 5 bases of the junction left unmatched.

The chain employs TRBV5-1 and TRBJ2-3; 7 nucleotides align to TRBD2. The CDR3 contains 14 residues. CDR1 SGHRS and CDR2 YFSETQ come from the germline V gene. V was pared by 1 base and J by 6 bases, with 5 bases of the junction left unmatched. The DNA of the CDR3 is TGCGCCAGCAGCTTGCTAGCGGAGGCTGATACGCAGTATTTT. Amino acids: CASSLLAEADTQYF.

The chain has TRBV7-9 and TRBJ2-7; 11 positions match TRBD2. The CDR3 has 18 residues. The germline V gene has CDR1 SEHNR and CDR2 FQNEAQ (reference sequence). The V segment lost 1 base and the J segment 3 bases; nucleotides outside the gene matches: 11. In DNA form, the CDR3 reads TGTGCCAGCAGCTTAGGCCGGGAACTAGCGGGAGTCGACTACGAGCAGTACTTC. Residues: CASSLGRELAGVDYEQYF.